The next 29 T cell receptor beta chains were all read from a single sample in a study of human T cells and chemical hapten exposure. TCRdb re-called the RACE reads with MiXCR, one entry per CDR3 protein. The sample has about 130,000 distinct CDR3 sequences; about 8.2% are singletons. Time point described: healthy volunteer bleed at 2 weeks. Unseparated into fractions, whole blood served as the source from which total RNA was extracted. The sample taken for sequencing was whole blood. The origin of the receptors is a male donor in good health. Some clones in this sample may be carry-over from other donors' samples.

The rearrangement joins TRBV5-6 to TRBJ2-1, with 8 bases aligning to TRBD1. Germline lookup yields CDR1 SGHDT and CDR2 YYEEEE. Losses at the gene ends were 0 bases for V and 1 base for J; bases not matched to a gene: 15. The CDR3 has 20 amino acids. CDR3 bases: TGTGCCAGCAGCTTGGTGCGGGACAGGTCTGCCTTGAGGTCCTACAATGAGCAGTTCTTC. Its protein product is CASSLVRDRSALRSYNEQFF.

CDR3 sequence reads: CASSLAGNEQYF. CDR3 nucleotides: TGTGCCAGCAGCTTGGCGGGGAACGAGCAGTACTTC. The chain combines TRBV5-8 with TRBJ2-7; possible D gene TRBD2, 5 bases. This CDR3 region has 12 residues. V was pared by 0 bases and J by 5 bases, with 6 bases between. Germline V gene sequence: CDR1 SGHTS, CDR2 YDEGEE.

This clonotype was seen a few times. The genes are TRBV6-1 and TRBJ2-3, with 9 bases fitting TRBD2. This CDR3 comprises 15 residues. J was trimmed by 2 bases and V by 2 bases; bases with no gene match: 2. Germline V gene data show CDR1 as MNHNS and CDR2 as SASEGT. CDR3 nucleotide sequence: TGTGCCAGCAGTGAAATAGCGGGAGTCACAGATACGCAGTATTTT. Its protein is CASSEIAGVTDTQYF.

This clonotype was seen at least ten times. The V call is TRBV6-4, the J call TRBJ2-1; D perhaps matches TRBD1 (5 bases). Germline lookup yields CDR1 MRHNA and CDR2 SNTAGT. V gave up 4 bases and J gave up 2 bases, with 6 bases separating them. This CDR3 spans 13 amino acids. CDR3 nucleotide sequence: TGTGCCAGCAGTGGGGGCCCCTACAATGAGCAGTTCTTC. Translation gives CASSGGPYNEQFF.

This clonotype was seen repeatedly, ten times or more. The V gene is TRBV6-2 or TRBV6-3, the J gene TRBJ2-5; 9 bases agree with TRBD1. CDR3 size: 18 residues. V lost 0 bases to trimming and J lost 2 bases; unmatched junction nucleotides: 10. Germline CDR1 and CDR2: MNHEY and SVGEGT. The CDR3 loop reads CASSYSTPGTGSQETQYF. The CDR3 DNA reads as TGTGCCAGCAGTTACTCGACCCCAGGGACAGGGTCGCAAGAGACCCAGTACTTC.

Ten or more counts support this clonotype. This CDR3 reads CASSLTGGGSGYTF. The DNA for the CDR3 is TGTGCCAGCAGCTTGACAGGGGGAGGCTCTGGCTACACCTTC. The chain couples TRBV7-9 to TRBJ1-2; 9 bases align to TRBD1. The CDR3 is 14 amino acids. Germline CDR1 is SEHNR and CDR2 is FQNEAQ (reference sequence). V lost 3 bases and J lost 7; bases outside the gene matches: 6.

This clonotype appeared a single time. The genes are TRBV27 and TRBJ2-5; 7 bases are shared with TRBD1. The germline V gene has CDR1 MNHEY and CDR2 SMNVEV (reference sequence). J was trimmed by 5 bases and V by 6 bases; bases with no gene match: 6. CDR3 length: 13 residues. This chain's CDR3 is CASSRQGFETQYF. The CDR3 DNA is TGTGCCAGCAGCCGACAGGGTTTCGAGACCCAGTACTTC.

This chain uses TRBV20-1 with TRBJ1-2; D not certain. The CDR3 covers 14 residues. V lost 0 bases and J lost 2, with 10 bases in between. The germline gives CDR1 DFQATT, CDR2 SNEGSKA (reference sequence). DNA for the CDR3: TGCAGTGCTAGAGATGGGCAGAGGAACTATGGCTACACCTTC. This sequence encodes CSARDGQRNYGYTF.

This clonotype was seen a few times. The chain recombines TRBV9 with TRBJ2-1; a weak D match, TRBD1 (6 bases). This CDR3 spans 16 amino acids. V was cut by 5 bases and J by 6 bases, with 21 bases left in between. Germline V gene data show CDR1 as SGDLS and CDR2 as YYNGEE. The CDR3 loop reads CASSVPGTGSSNEQFF. CDR3 DNA: TGTGCCAGCAGTGTGCCCGGCACAGGGAGCTCCAATGAGCAGTTCTTC.

There are many counts of this clonotype. The chain uses TRBV6-5 and TRBJ2-7; no clear D gene. CDR1 and CDR2 (germline): MNHEY, SVGAGI. V was shortened by 4 bases and J by 1 base, with 5 bases between the two germline ends. CDR3 size: 12 residues. The CDR3 DNA reads TGTGCCAGCAGTTCCGGGTCCTACGAGCAGTACTTC. This encodes CASSSGSYEQYF.

This clonotype was picked up a small number of times. The rearrangement links TRBV4-1 to TRBJ2-1; the D is unclear. The V gene lost 0 bases and the J gene lost 5 bases, with 8 bases spanning the gap. The CDR3 spans 14 residues. In germline, CDR1 is MGHRA, CDR2 YSYEKL. Here the CDR3 reads CASSQEETNNEQFF. CDR3 coding DNA: TGCGCCAGCAGCCAAGAGGAGACAAACAATGAGCAGTTCTTC.

This clonotype was observed at least ten times. The chain uses TRBV6-5 and TRBJ2-2; D is possibly TRBD1 or TRBD2 (6 bases each). The CDR3 extends over 13 amino acids. The V end lost 7 bases, the J end lost 5 bases, and 11 bases lay between the germline ends. Germline loops: CDR1 MNHEY, CDR2 SVGAGI. The CDR3 here is CASTIGGTGELFF. As DNA, the CDR3 is TGTGCCAGCACCATAGGGGGGACCGGGGAGCTGTTTTTT.

The chain combines TRBV11-2 with TRBJ1-2; D remains unclear. V gave up 2 bases and J gave up 0 bases, with 13 bases separating them. From germline, CDR1 is SGHAT and CDR2 FQNNGV. This CDR3 contains 16 residues. This chain's CDR3 is CASSLRIGVPNYGYTF. The CDR3 DNA reads as TGTGCCAGCAGCTTAAGGATCGGGGTACCTAACTATGGCTACACCTTC.

This clonotype came up a few times. This chain connects TRBV7-9 to TRBJ1-5; TRBD1 matches at 9 bases. V shed 0 bases and J 6 bases; nucleotides not matched to a gene: 9. The CDR3 has 17 residues. The germline CDR1 and CDR2 sequences are SEHNR and FQNEAQ (reference sequence). This CDR3 is CASSLAGGTGRAQPQHF. CDR3 bases: TGTGCCAGCAGCTTAGCGGGCGGGACAGGGAGGGCTCAGCCCCAGCATTTT. Full variable domain (remainder filled in from reference TRBV7-9 and TRBJ1-5): DTGVSQNPRHKITKRGQNVTFRCDPISEHNRLYWYRQTLGQGPEFLTYFQNEAQLEKSRLLSDRFSAERPKGSFSTLEIQRTEQGDSAMYLCASSLAGGTGRAQPQHFGDGTRLSIL.

This rearrangement joins TRBV14 to TRBJ2-7, with 7 bases matching TRBD1. CDR3 length equals 17 residues. Germline lookup yields CDR1 SGHDN and CDR2 FVKESK. V was pared by 3 bases and J by 0 bases, with 11 bases of the junction left unmatched. The CDR3 DNA reads as TGTGCCAGCAGCCACGATGACAGGGCTAAAGACTCCTACGAGCAGTACTTC. This sequence encodes CASSHDDRAKDSYEQYF.

The chain combines TRBV29-1 with TRBJ2-7; 7 bases agree with TRBD1. This CDR3 is 13 amino acids long. With 6 bases clipped from V and 1 base from J, the junction kept 6 bases outside the gene matches. In germline, CDR1 is SQVTM, CDR2 ANQGSEA. The CDR3 DNA is TGCAGCGTCCGGGACAGACTTTCCTACGAGCAGTACTTC. It translates to CSVRDRLSYEQYF.

This clonotype was counted many times. J is TRBJ2-1 and V is TRBV7-2; TRBD1 agrees at 8 bases. Per the germline V gene, CDR1 is SGHTA and CDR2 is FQGNSA. J gave up 8 bases and V 5 bases, and 8 bases lay outside the gene matches. The CDR3 has 14 residues. CDR3 protein: CASSEQGAGDEQFF. DNA for the CDR3: TGTGCCAGCAGCGAGCAGGGGGCTGGCGATGAGCAGTTCTTC. Together with reference TRBV7-2 and TRBJ2-1, the CDR3 gives the full variable domain: GAGVSQSPSNKVTEKGKDVELRCDPISGHTALYWYRQSLGQGLEFLIYFQGNSAPDKSGLPSDRFSAERTGGSVSTLTIQRTQQEDSAVYLCASSEQGAGDEQFFGPGTRLTVL.

This clonotype was picked up one time. Since a much larger clone is just one base distant, this may be a read error. The chain is built from TRBV5-1 and TRBJ2-1, with 11 bases that match TRBD2. Looked up from germline, CDR1 is SGHRS and CDR2 is YFSETQ. The CDR3 contains 18 residues. In DNA form, the CDR3 reads TGCACCAGCAGCTTCCTGGGTAGCGGGGGGGCGAGCGATAATGAGCAGTTCTTC. As protein: CTSSFLGSGGASDNEQFF.

This clonotype was counted at least ten times. The J gene is TRBJ2-6, the V gene TRBV21-1; the table's D call, TRBD2, was not checked against the DNA. TRBV21-1 is a known pseudogene. The length of the CDR3 is 16 residues. The CDR3 region is CASSKAGGTGANVLTF. The CDR3 region has the DNA TGTGCCAGCAGCAAAGCGGGAGGGACCGGGGCCAACGTCCTGACTTTC.

The rearrangement uses TRBV7-2 and TRBJ1-1, with unresolved D. Trimming removed 4 bases at V and 1 base at J, with 10 bases between. The CDR3 extends over 14 amino acids. From germline, CDR1 is SGHTA and CDR2 FQGNSA. The CDR3 here is CASSSWAGNTEAFF. The DNA of the CDR3 is TGTGCCAGCAGCTCCTGGGCAGGGAACACTGAAGCTTTCTTT.

This clonotype was recorded a few times. The rearrangement links TRBV14 to TRBJ1-3; D is uncertain. Germline V gene sequence: CDR1 SGHDN, CDR2 FVKESK. Trimming pared 0 bases from V and 0 bases from J, leaving 18 bases between. The CDR3 extends over 19 amino acids. The CDR3 nucleotides are TGTGCCAGCAGCCAAGAAAAGTTCGGCAGTCTTTTCTCTGGAAACACCATATATTTT. Translating gives CASSQEKFGSLFSGNTIYF.

This clonotype occurred a few times. The J gene is TRBJ1-6, the V gene TRBV20-1; 10 positions match TRBD1. After removal of 0 bases from V and 8 bases from J, the junction contained 7 bases not matched to a gene. Germline CDR1 is DFQATT and CDR2 is SNEGSKA (reference sequence). The CDR3 spans 16 residues. The CDR3, as DNA: TGCAGTGCTAGAGATTTTGACAGGGGGCAGGATTCACCCCTCCACTTT. This sequence encodes CSARDFDRGQDSPLHF.

This clonotype came up many times. The chain carries TRBV14 and TRBJ2-7; 10 bases fit TRBD1. Germline assignment: CDR1 SGHDN and CDR2 FVKESK. The ends lost 4 bases at V and 4 bases at J; junction bases unmatched: 1. The CDR3 contains 13 residues. The DNA for the CDR3 is TGTGCCAGCAGCCGGACAGGGGGGTACGAGCAGTACTTC. Encoded protein: CASSRTGGYEQYF.

There are many counts of this clonotype. Mismatch with germline at one junction end may stem from a read error. The genes are TRBV27 and TRBJ2-7; D perhaps matches TRBD2 (6 bases). Germline values: CDR1 MNHEY, CDR2 SMNVEV (reference sequence). This CDR3 has 15 amino acids. The DNA for the CDR3 is TGTGCCAGCAGCTTATCCGGGAGACGGGACTACGAGCAGTACTTC. Translated: CASSLSGRRDYEQYF.

The rearrangement uses TRBV28 and TRBJ1-2; 9 nucleotides line up with TRBD1. The ends lost 5 bases at V and 6 bases at J; junction bases unmatched: 7. Germline CDR1 is MDHEN and CDR2 is SYDVKM. The length of the CDR3 is 14 residues. The CDR3 DNA reads as TGTGCCAGCAGTACCGGGGGACAGGGAGATGGCTACACCTTC. This encodes CASSTGGQGDGYTF.

This clonotype occurred a few times. This chain links TRBV7-9 with TRBJ2-3; 7 positions agree with TRBD1. The CDR3 runs to 18 residues. CDR1 is SEHNR and CDR2 is FQNEAQ in the germline V gene (reference sequence). The V and J ends lost 1 base and 0 bases, in that order; junction bases with no gene match: 10. The CDR3 sequence: CASSLGVTRDRSTDTQYF. The CDR3 region has the DNA TGTGCCAGCAGCTTAGGAGTAACACGGGACAGAAGCACAGATACGCAGTATTTT.

There are a few counts of this clonotype. The chain combines TRBV2 with TRBJ1-1, with TRBD1 as a possible D gene (5 bases). Trimming took off 4 bases at V and 5 bases at J, with 17 bases between the two ends. The CDR3 totals 15 residues. Germline V gene lookup returns CDR1 SNHLY and CDR2 FYNNEI. The CDR3 sequence is CASSAPQGRWTEAFF. The CDR3 DNA is TGTGCCAGCAGTGCCCCTCAGGGAAGGTGGACTGAAGCTTTCTTT.

This clonotype was seen many times. The chain joins TRBV7-9 to TRBJ2-1; D is possibly TRBD1 (6 bases). V lost 5 bases and J 4 bases, leaving 9 bases between the germline ends. The CDR3 sequence is 13 residues long. The germline gives CDR1 SEHNR, CDR2 FQNEAQ (reference sequence). CDR3: CASSEGQYNEQFF. CDR3 DNA: TGTGCCAGCAGCGAAGGACAGTACAATGAGCAGTTCTTC.

This clonotype was detected only a few times. The chain links TRBV6-2 or TRBV6-3 to TRBJ1-2; a possible D gene is TRBD1 (6 bases). V dropped 3 bases and J dropped 4 bases, with 12 bases sitting between them. Looked up from germline, CDR1 is MNHEY and CDR2 is SVGEGT. The CDR3 extends over 14 amino acids. CDR3 DNA: TGTGCCAGCAGTTATGACAGGAGGCCCTATGGCTACACCTTC. Its translation is CASSYDRRPYGYTF.